This entry features one TCR beta chain sequence. This clonotype was counted only a few times. This clone's antigen is unknown. The input lacks base qualities; no much larger clone sits a single base away. Receptor amplification or capture employed 5' RACE. Sequencing used a NextSeq 500. The TCR library protocol attached unique molecular identifiers to individual cDNA molecules to correct for sequencing error and PCR bias. Both TCR alpha and beta chains were sequenced, and tight co-correlation was observed between alpha and beta sequence abundances in each sample. Per the original workflow: Decombinator V4 was used to annotate TCR sequences for V gene, J gene and CDR3. TCRs were defined as expanded if a significant change between any two time points was detected under a Poisson model with p below 0.0001. TCR abundances were normalised to the total number of TCRs sequenced in each sample and reported as counts per million. MAIT TCRs were defined by TRAV1-2 paired with TRAJ12, TRAJ20 or TRAJ33, and iNKT TCRs by TRAV10 paired with TRAJ18. A search of VDJdb, accessed on 1 November 2021, was run for TCRs annotated to CMV, EBV and SARS-CoV-2, with TCRs annotated for multiple antigens excluded. The raw public reads went through TCRdb reprocessing: fastp at Q25, MiXCR clone calling, in-frame beta chains kept. For every CDR3 protein sequence, its rows merge into one entry that carries the most common genes and DNA. The V and J calls were determined by TCRdb, not by the authors. The sample contains about 61,000 distinct CDR3 sequences, roughly a tenth of them found a single time. The ten largest make up 1.2% of the sample.

This entry belongs to a study of early T cells in non-severe SARS-CoV-2 infection (dated by TCRdb to the early 2020s). About the investigation overall: Because TCR sequencing relied on bulk RNA taken from unsorted whole blood, pairing of alpha and beta chains was not possible.

Set within a cohort of healthcare workers in London, UK, this nested case-control study involved weekly PCR testing of nasopharyngeal swabs along with blood sampling. Between 23 and 31 March 2020, the week of the UK lockdown, healthcare workers were enrolled and then followed up weekly for as long as 16 weeks. Here is what the overall study found, with its caveats: Matching against VDJdb was skewed toward anti-spike CD8 responses, likely underestimated virus-specific expansions, and missed private and CD4 specificities.

At the junction V is shortened by 2 bases and J by 9 bases, with 8 bases in between. The CDR3 runs 12 amino acids, cysteine and phenylalanine included. Only the CDR3 part of the read is kept: 36 bases, read in frame from the first base. Material for sequencing was whole blood. The chain uses TRBV12-3 or TRBV12-4 and TRBJ2-4, with the D gene tentatively TRBD1 or TRBD2, based on 6 matching bases in each. This TCR was recovered from an adult who was a healthcare worker with PCR-confirmed SARS-CoV-2 infection or an uninfected control (not recorded which). The nucleotide sequence is TGTGCCAGCAGTTTAAAGGGGGGCATTCAGTACTTC. The encoded protein is CASSLKGGIQYF.